Sequencing of this T cell receptor beta chain was carried out in a study of glioma-infiltrating T cells. Using RNA template, CDR3s of TCR alpha and beta were amplified with iRepertoire arm-PCR. TCRdb used MiXCR to reprocess the multiplex PCR reads, holding one entry per CDR3 protein. This sample yields over 100,000 distinct CDR3 sequences, of which less than 30% are seen a single time; 35% belongs to the top ten. CDR3 length equals 13 residues. Trimming took 4 bases from V and 16 from J, leaving 20 bases between them. The sequenced sample consisted of glioma tissue, nonneoplastic brain tissue, or PBMCs (not recorded which). The rearrangement links TRBV12-3 or TRBV12-4 to TRBJ2-1; D ambiguous. The receptor was isolated from a human donor with low-grade glioma or glioblastoma, undergoing nonglioma brain surgery, or in good health (not recorded which). DNA of the CDR3: TGTGCCAGCAGTTACCATCTTTACCGGCGCGAATTCTTC. Its protein product is CASSYHLYRREFF.